This T cell receptor beta chain appears in the sequencing data of a study of blood T cells in healthy people across ages. With regard to this clonotype: The antigen remains unidentified.

Whole-study findings and limits: The unknown donor CMV status may have confounded expanded clonotype changes. The study could not conclusively compare naive and antigen-experienced cells, given its unsorted PBMCs.

Then a second PCR, running roughly 7 to 11 cycles, was carried out with a sample-barcoded 5' primer and a J-beta primer mix. A 12-random-nucleotide template-switch adaptor tagged each cDNA molecule. MiXCR, run by TCRdb on the 5' RACE reads, gives a single entry per CDR3 protein. The sample contains about 1.4 million distinct CDR3 sequences, 59% of which appear only once. Drawn from each donor were about 9 milliliters of peripheral blood. V was pared by 3 bases and J by 7 bases, with 19 bases between. This CDR3 has 15 amino acids. Germline-derived CDR1 and CDR2 are DFQATT and SNEGSKA (reference sequence).

This clonotype was obtained from a man younger than 35 in good health. Sequenced sample: blood. The chain uses TRBV20-1 and TRBJ2-1, with D uncertain. CDR3 region: CSARGIDSGSNEQFF. The CDR3 DNA sequence: TGCAGTGCTAGGGGCATCGATTCAGGCTCAAATGAGCAGTTCTTC.